This passage covers 28 T cell receptor beta chains from one sample sequenced in a study of T cells in women clearing cervical HPV infection. TCRdb's table, derived via immunoSEQ multiplex PCR, lists solely in-frame clones and lacks some. The sample table sets out approximately 35,000 clones. Sequencing was done on a sample of blood buffy coat. These receptors originate from a woman between 18 and 70 years old with a cervical HPV16 infection that either progressed to CIN3+ or cleared (not recorded which).

Comment on this clone: The read halts 3 residues ahead of the CDR3 end, with the missing end drawn from the germline J gene. The rearrangement links TRBV30 to TRBJ1-6; 7 bases are a match to TRBD1. The CDR3 runs to 16 residues. The V segment lost 3 bases and the J segment 4 bases; nucleotides outside the gene matches: 9. Germline values: CDR1 GTSNPN, CDR2 SVGIG (reference sequence). The CDR3 DNA, read in part, is TGTGCCTGGAGGATGACAGGGTCCCGATATAATTCACCC. Amino acid sequence: CAWRMTGSRYNSP. The full-length CDR3 reads as CAWRMTGSRYNSPLHF.

This clone is labeled medium-sized based on frequency. The part of the CDR3 DNA that was read is TGTGCCAGTAGTGAGCGGGGGGCAGGTGGGGAG. Translation gives CASSERGAGGE. The CDR3 in its entirety is CASSERGAGGELFF. This sequence joins TRBV19 and TRBJ2-2, with TRBD2 matching 9 bases. The sequence runs out 3 residues before the end of the CDR3; the remainder is reconstructed from the germline J gene. The CDR3 contains 14 residues. Germline lookup yields CDR1 LNHDA and CDR2 SQIVND (reference sequence). V was pared by 5 bases and J by 8 bases, with 6 bases of the junction left unmatched.

Comment on this clone: The read ends 3 residues before the CDR3 terminus; that terminus is restored from the germline J gene. This rearrangement joins TRBV5-1 to TRBJ2-7; D is perhaps TRBD2 (7 bases). The CDR3 length is 17 residues. The germline CDR1 and CDR2 sequences are SGHRS and YFSETQ. Trimming took 0 bases from V and 2 from J, leaving 18 bases between them. Incomplete CDR3 DNA: TGCGCCAGCAGCTTGGCGAGGGGCGCGGGGGCCCCCTACGAG. It translates to CASSLARGAGAPYE. The complete CDR3 protein is CASSLARGAGAPYEQYF.

Worth noting for this clone: The read is 3 residues too short to cover the CDR3 end, so that end is filled in from the germline J gene. The chain links TRBV12-5 to TRBJ1-2; D uncertain. The ends were cut back, 1 base at V and 4 bases at J, with 10 bases in the middle. This CDR3 spans 14 amino acids. Germline V gives CDR1 LGHNT, CDR2 FRNRAP. The CDR3 sequence is CASGLGSRGYGYTF. Incomplete CDR3 DNA: TGTGCTAGTGGTTTGGGAAGCCGCGGCTATGGC.

As to this clone: The read falls 3 residues short of the CDR3 end, and the missing part is taken from the germline J gene. The V gene is TRBV6-1, the J gene TRBJ2-7, with D maybe TRBD1 (5 bases). V dropped 2 bases and J dropped 5 bases, with 7 bases sitting between them. Germline lookup yields CDR1 MNHNS and CDR2 SASEGT. This CDR3 comprises 12 residues. The covered CDR3 bases are TGTGCCAGCAGTGAACAGGGTCACGAG. This translates into CASSEQGHE. The whole CDR3 sequence reads CASSEQGHEQYF.

About this clone itself: Coverage ceases 3 residues before the CDR3 finishes, and the germline J gene fills in the end. The chain links TRBV5-6 to TRBJ1-2; D remains ambiguous. From germline, CDR1 is SGHDT and CDR2 YYEEEE. The CDR3 runs to 12 residues. V was cut by 0 bases and J by 4 bases, with 4 bases left in between. The CDR3 bases that were read are TGTGCCAGCAGCTTGGAGGCCTATGGC. Translated: CASSLEAYG. The CDR3 in full is CASSLEAYGYTF. The complete variable domain, with remaining parts taken from reference TRBV5-6 and TRBJ1-2, reads DAGVTQSPTHLIKTRGQQVTLRCSPKSGHDTVSWYQQALGQGPQFIFQYYEEEERQRGNFPDRFSGHQFPNYSSELNVNALLLGDSALYLCASSLEAYGYTFGSGTRLTVV.

Turning to this clone: A junction end diverges from the germline sequence, so it may reflect a read error. The DNA ends 3 residues before the CDR3 does, and the rest of the CDR3 is filled in from the germline J gene. Other DNA sequences of this sample code for an identical CDR3. The gene calls are TRBV14 and TRBJ1-3; no definite D call. The length of the CDR3 is 16 residues. Per the germline V gene, CDR1 is SGHDN and CDR2 is FVKESK. CDR3 residues: CASSQARVVAGNTIYF. The CDR3 DNA, read in part, is TGTGCCAGCAGCCAAGCAAGGGTTGTTGCTGGAAACACG. The full variable domain, its missing parts supplied by reference TRBV14 and TRBJ1-3, is EAGVTQFPSHSVIEKGQTVTLRCDPISGHDNLYWYRRVMGKEIKFLLHFVKESKQDESGMPNNRFLAERTGGTYSTLKVQPAELEDSGVYFCASSQARVVAGNTIYFGEGSWLTVV.

For this clone: The read comes to an end 3 residues before the CDR3 does, leaving the germline J gene to fill in the end. The V gene is TRBV7-6, the J gene TRBJ2-3; 8 bases map to TRBD2. Trimming cost V 5 bases and J 2 bases; bases outside gene matches: 6. The V gene's germline CDR1 is SGHVS and CDR2 FNYEAQ. CDR3 length: 15 amino acids. The sequenced part of the CDR3 DNA is TGTGCCAGCAGCCAGACTAGCGCGGACACAGATACG. Translated: CASSQTSADTDT. The CDR3 in its entirety is CASSQTSADTDTQYF.

Note on this clone: The DNA ends 3 residues before the CDR3 does, and the rest of the CDR3 is filled in from the germline J gene. The J gene is TRBJ2-3, the V gene TRBV5-1, with 9 bases lining up with TRBD1. Trimming took 6 bases from V and 1 from J; bases not matched to a gene: 6. The CDR3 loop spans 15 amino acids. Per germline, CDR1 SGHRS and CDR2 YFSETQ. The chain's CDR3 is CASTRDRVGTDTQYF. The part of the CDR3 DNA that was read is TGCGCCAGCACCCGGGACAGGGTGGGCACAGATACG.

As for this clone: Relative to the germline gene, one junction end is altered; a read error may explain this. The read comes to an end 3 residues before the CDR3 does, leaving the germline J gene to fill in the end. This chain links TRBV4-2 with TRBJ2-3, with 10 nucleotides matching TRBD2. The length of the CDR3 is 15 residues. Germline values: CDR1 LGHNA, CDR2 YNFKEQ. The CDR3 sequence is CASSQVIAGGDTQYF. The DNA read from the CDR3 is TGCGCCAGCAGCCAAGTAATAGCGGGGGGAGATACG.

Worth noting for this clone: The read finishes 3 residues shy of the CDR3 end, and the germline J gene is used to complete it. The chain combines TRBV19 with TRBJ2-3; tentatively, D is TRBD1 (5 bases). The CDR3 is made up of 15 amino acids. Germline V gives CDR1 LNHDA, CDR2 SQIVND (reference sequence). V was pared by 3 bases and J by 0 bases, with 10 bases between. The sequenced CDR3 bases are TGTGCCAGTAGTATCTCGCAGGGAAGCACAGATACG. This sequence encodes CASSISQGSTDT. The full CDR3 protein reads CASSISQGSTDTQYF.

With respect to this clone: With the read ending 3 residues before the CDR3 end, the germline J gene is used to fill in that end. V gene TRBV2 combines with J gene TRBJ2-2, with 14 bases fitting TRBD2. The CDR3 covers 17 residues. Looked up from germline, CDR1 is SNHLY and CDR2 is FYNNEI. The ends lost 6 bases at V and 4 bases at J; junction bases unmatched: 7. This CDR3 reads CASRLTSGGASTGELFF. The sequenced part of the CDR3 DNA is TGTGCCAGCAGGCTGACTAGCGGGGGGGCCAGCACCGGGGAG.

Regarding this clone: The read finishes 3 residues shy of the CDR3 end, and the germline J gene is used to complete it. The chain links TRBV18 to TRBJ1-2; TRBD1 agrees at 9 bases. Per germline, CDR1 KGHSH and CDR2 LQKENI. This CDR3 comprises 15 residues. CDR3: CASSLQGAFGNDYTF. The covered CDR3 bases are TGTGCCAGCTCACTACAGGGGGCGTTTGGCAATGAC.

Concerning this clone itself: Read sequence stops 3 residues before the CDR3 end, and the germline J gene provides the missing end. The gene calls are TRBV20-1 and TRBJ2-1; D not certain. CDR1 DFQATT and CDR2 SNEGSKA come from the germline V gene (reference sequence). The CDR3 runs to 14 residues. Trimming left V 3 bases short and J 4 bases short, with 13 bases between. CDR3 DNA, as far as it was read: TGCAGTGCTAGGAGGTCATCACAGTACAATGAG. It yields the protein CSARRSSQYNE. The full CDR3 protein reads CSARRSSQYNEQFF.

Notes on this clone: The read terminates 3 residues before the CDR3 end, so the remaining end is supplied by the germline J gene. V is TRBV7-2 and J is TRBJ2-3; D is unclear. Germline V CDR1 and CDR2: SGHTA, FQGNSA. The CDR3 loop spans 13 amino acids. CDR3 bases read: TGTGCCAGCAGCTCCCAGTCAGGAGAGACG. This translates into CASSSQSGET. The CDR3, in full, reads CASSSQSGETQYF.

A word on this clone: The read ends 3 residues early relative to the CDR3; the germline J gene fills the gap. The chain recombines TRBV20-1 with TRBJ1-1; no definite D call. CDR3 size: 12 residues. The V and J ends lost 5 bases and 1 base respectively, with 8 bases between them. Germline V CDR1 and CDR2: DFQATT, SNEGSKA (reference sequence). The sequenced CDR3 bases are TGCAGTGCTGCGGTGGAGAACACTGAA. It translates to CSAAVENTE. The complete CDR3 sequence is CSAAVENTEAFF.

Incomplete CDR3 DNA: TGTGCCAGCAGCGTAGTGGGGGGGAAATCACCC. Translating it yields CASSVVGGKSP. The whole CDR3 reads CASSVVGGKSPLHF. The chain has TRBV9 and TRBJ1-6, with a possible D match to TRBD1 (5 bases). Read sequence stops 3 residues before the CDR3 end, and the germline J gene provides the missing end. Germline assignment: CDR1 SGDLS and CDR2 YYNGEE. This CDR3 has 14 residues. V lost 0 bases and J lost 10, with 11 bases in between.

Note on this clone: From the germline J gene comes the end of the CDR3, since the read stops 3 residues before it. V and J are TRBV13 and TRBJ1-6; unclear D gene. Germline lookup yields CDR1 PRHDT and CDR2 FYEKMQ (reference sequence). Deletions cut 7 bases from V and 7 bases from J, with 17 bases between. The CDR3 is made up of 15 amino acids. This CDR3 is CASILSGQVNSPLHF. The DNA read from the CDR3 is TGTGCCAGCATTCTGAGCGGGCAAGTAAATTCACCC.

Comments on this clone: Read coverage stops 3 residues before the CDR3 terminus; the germline J gene supplies the remainder. V and J are TRBV10-3 and TRBJ1-6, with 9 bases aligning to TRBD1. The ends lost 5 bases at V and 10 bases at J; junction bases unmatched: 15. Germline CDR1 and CDR2: ENHRY and SYGVKD. This CDR3 region has 17 residues. The covered CDR3 bases are TGTGCCATCAGTTCTACAGGGGGCGCATTCAGGGAATCACCC. Translation gives CAISSTGGAFRESP. The CDR3, in full, reads CAISSTGGAFRESPLHF.

Remarks on this clone: Read sequence stops 3 residues before the CDR3 end, and the germline J gene provides the missing end. This sequence joins TRBV11-2 and TRBJ2-1; D is uncertain. Germline CDR1 and CDR2: SGHAT and FQNNGV. The V end was cut by 1 base, the J end by 3 bases, with 10 bases between. There are 15 residues in the CDR3. This CDR3 is CASSLGHGLYNEQFF. The covered CDR3 bases are TGTGCCAGCAGCTTAGGCCATGGGCTCTACAATGAG.

Concerning this clone: The sequence runs out 3 residues before the end of the CDR3; the remainder is reconstructed from the germline J gene. The chain is built from TRBV11-2 and TRBJ1-1; unclear D gene. The germline V gene encodes CDR1 SGHAT and CDR2 FQNNGV. V lost 6 bases and J lost 4, with 6 bases in between. The CDR3 sequence is 11 residues long. The CDR3 sequence: CASRRGTEAFF. The covered CDR3 bases are TGTGCCAGCAGGCGCGGCACTGAA.

Worth noting for this clone: The CDR3 end falls 3 residues outside the read, so it is completed with the germline J gene. The chain carries TRBV5-1 and TRBJ2-7; TRBD1 agrees at 9 bases. The J segment lost 2 bases and the V segment lost 0 bases, leaving 6 bases of the junction unmatched. Germline CDR1 is SGHRS and CDR2 is YFSETQ. The CDR3 consists of 16 residues. The CDR3 spells CASSLATTGGAYEQYF. The covered CDR3 bases are TGCGCCAGCAGCTTGGCTACGACAGGGGGGGCCTACGAG.

Concerning this clone itself: The sequence runs out 3 residues before the end of the CDR3; the remainder is reconstructed from the germline J gene. The rearrangement uses TRBV11-2 and TRBJ2-7, with TRBD1 as a possible D gene (7 bases). This CDR3 region has 13 residues. Between the trimmed V and J ends, which lost 5 bases and 6 bases, there was a span of 14 bases. Germline V CDR1 and CDR2: SGHAT, FQNNGV. The CDR3 region is CASSGRQGLEQYF. Incomplete CDR3 DNA: TGTGCCAGCAGCGGACGACAGGGACTCGAG.

Comments on this clone: The CDR3 end lies 3 residues beyond the end of the read and is filled in from the germline J gene. The V call is TRBV12-3 or TRBV12-4, the J call TRBJ1-2; D not resolved. The CDR3 length is 15 residues. CDR3 bases read: TGTGCCAGCAGTGCCGGTGACAAGGTTCTTGGGGGC. Amino acids: CASSAGDKVLGG. The whole CDR3 protein is CASSAGDKVLGGYTF.

In the case of this clone: The read terminates 3 residues before the CDR3 end, so the remaining end is supplied by the germline J gene. The chain uses TRBV20-1 and TRBJ2-5; 9 bases line up with TRBD2. Trimming at V came to 3 bases and at J to 4 bases, leaving 6 bases not matched to a gene. This CDR3 comprises 14 residues. Germline values: CDR1 DFQATT, CDR2 SNEGSKA (reference sequence). The CDR3 DNA, read in part, is TGCAGTGCTAGTGGCGGGGGGGCCCCAGAGACC. Its protein product is CSASGGGAPET. The entire CDR3 reads CSASGGGAPETQYF.

Turning to this clone: The read falls 3 residues short of the CDR3 end, and the missing part is taken from the germline J gene. This chain joins TRBV18 and TRBJ1-1; possibly TRBD1 for D (6 bases). V lost 3 bases and J 2 bases, leaving 16 bases between the germline ends. The CDR3 sequence is 16 residues long. Germline values: CDR1 KGHSH, CDR2 LQKENI. Partial CDR3 DNA: TGTGCCAGCTCACCCCGCAAGGGGGTCACCAACACTGAA. Translation gives CASSPRKGVTNTE. The CDR3 in full is CASSPRKGVTNTEAFF.

Worth noting for this clone: Read coverage stops 3 residues before the CDR3 terminus; the germline J gene supplies the remainder. The chain recombines TRBV18 with TRBJ2-4; D not certain. The CDR3 totals 12 residues. Germline lookup yields CDR1 KGHSH and CDR2 LQKENI. The CDR3 bases that were read are TGTGCCAGCTCATTTAACCTCTATGGT. Translation gives CASSFNLYG. The entire CDR3 protein is CASSFNLYGQYF.

About this clone itself: The read finishes 3 residues shy of the CDR3 end, and the germline J gene is used to complete it. The rearrangement uses TRBV29-1 and TRBJ1-2, with 9 bases identical to TRBD1. There are 13 residues in the CDR3. CDR1 and CDR2 (germline): SQVTM, ANQGSEA. Trimming at V came to 8 bases and at J to 2 bases, leaving 6 bases not matched to a gene. The CDR3 bases that were read are TGCAGCATGCAAGGACAGGGGAACTATGGC. This sequence encodes CSMQGQGNYG. The whole CDR3 protein reads CSMQGQGNYGYTF.